This TCR beta chain comes out of a study of human T cells and chemical hapten exposure. Study-level information: During the approximately 25-week study period, patients had diphenylcyclopropenone applied to the scalp every week.

The time point: patch test 1, 2 weeks after DPC sensitization. Sample treatment: therapeutic diphenylcyclopropenone sensitization with weekly scalp DPC. Per germline, CDR1 SGHRS and CDR2 YFSETQ. This CDR3 is built from 13 residues. V was trimmed by 3 bases and J by 0 bases, leaving 4 bases between them. Using its own MiXCR run on the RACE reads, TCRdb lists one record per CDR3 protein. This table holds more than 70,000 distinct CDR3 sequences, approximately 12% found once. As regards this clonotype: This may arise from a read error, as a much more abundant clone is one base away.

The sequences come from whole blood, collected in connection with sensitization to the hapten diphenylcyclopropenone (DPC). The sequence derives from a woman in her fifties or sixties with alopecia areata. Some clones in this sample may be carry-over from other donors' samples. The chain links TRBV5-1 to TRBJ1-3; D not resolved. The CDR3, as DNA: TGCGCCAGCAGCTCAACCTCTGGAAACACCATATATTTT. Translating gives CASSSTSGNTIYF.